Listed below are T cell receptor beta chains from one sample, sequenced in a study of cytomegalovirus exposure and HLA in healthy donors. The data were produced by immunoSEQ multiplex PCR, yet TCRdb's version contains in-frame clones alone and is incomplete. The repertoire holds around 63,000 clones, with roughly nine tenths as singletons. The sequencing sample was made of PBMCs. The origin of the receptors is a young woman in good health and CMV-seronegative. CDR3s include the opening cysteine and the closing phenylalanine or tryptophan. Fields, in order: D gene, V gene, CDR3 length, J gene, clone size, CDR3 protein, CDR3 DNA. The D gene is left open where the match is weak. Not every row has a clone size; where given, it reads once, few, many or a size class.

TRBD2	TRBV18	15	TRBJ2-1	-	CASSPRSGSQDEQFF	TGTGCCAGCTCACCACGGAGCGGGAGTCAGGATGAGCAGTTCTTC
-	TRBV5-1	14	TRBJ2-7	-	CASSLGQDTYEQYF	TGCGCCAGCAGCTTGGGACAGGATACCTACGAGCAGTACTTC
-	TRBV7-6	16	TRBJ1-5	-	CASSLNGGGDNQPQHF	TGTGCCAGCAGCCTGAATGGGGGGGGAGACAATCAGCCCCAGCATTTT
-	TRBV7-9	15	TRBJ2-7	-	CASSPLMLPGSEQYF	TGTGCCAGCAGCCCATTAATGCTACCGGGGTCCGAGCAGTACTTC
TRBD2	TRBV27	15	TRBJ2-1	-	CASSLITSGRDEQFF	TGTGCCAGCAGTTTAATCACTAGCGGGAGGGATGAGCAGTTCTTC
-	TRBV5-1	14	TRBJ1-1	-	CASRSDTMNTEAFF	TGCGCCAGCAGATCGGACACCATGAACACTGAAGCTTTCTTT
TRBD2	TRBV28	17	TRBJ2-7	once	CASSSFTWREGPYEQYF	TGTGCCAGCAGCAGCTTCACCTGGCGGGAGGGACCCTACGAGCAGTACTTC
-	TRBV19	15	TRBJ1-5	-	CASSSREVGNQPQHF	TGTGCCAGTAGTTCCAGGGAAGTAGGCAATCAGCCCCAGCATTTT
-	TRBV4-1	11	TRBJ1-2	-	CASSQGQGYTF	TGCGCCAGCAGCCAAGGTCAGGGCTACACCTTC
-	TRBV30	15	TRBJ2-3	-	CAWSVDRGWTDTQYF	TGTGCCTGGAGTGTAGATAGGGGGTGGACAGATACGCAGTATTTT
-	TRBV28	13	TRBJ2-2	-	CASSSTGTGELFF	TGTGCCAGCAGTTCAACAGGGACCGGGGAGCTGTTTTTT
TRBD1	TRBV18	14	TRBJ2-1	-	CASSPPTGGNEQFF	TGTGCCAGCTCACCACCGACAGGGGGTAATGAGCAGTTCTTC
-	TRBV11-3	14	TRBJ2-1	-	CASSLDGGYNEQFF	TGTGCCAGCAGCCTCGACGGAGGTTACAATGAGCAGTTCTTC
-	TRBV5-4	16	TRBJ1-2	-	CASSLVVAGDPYGYTF	TGTGCCAGCAGCTTGGTGGTGGCAGGGGATCCATATGGCTACACCTTC
TRBD2	TRBV28	14	TRBJ2-1	once	CASSMASGSGLQFF	TGTGCCAGCAGTATGGCTAGCGGCTCCGGTTTGCAGTTCTTC
TRBD1	TRBV28	13	TRBJ1-2	-	CASRSGTVYGYTF	TGTGCCAGCAGATCCGGGACAGTCTATGGCTACACCTTC
-	TRBV5-4	14	TRBJ1-1	-	CASSSGIGDTEAFF	TGTGCCAGCAGCTCAGGGATAGGGGACACTGAAGCTTTCTTT
-	TRBV5-5	15	TRBJ1-1	-	CASSLLRGGNTEAFF	TGTGCCAGCAGCTTGTTGCGGGGGGGCAACACTGAAGCTTTCTTT
-	TRBV18	15	TRBJ2-5	-	CASSPPSSGQETQYF	TGTGCCAGCTCACCACCTTCGAGCGGCCAAGAGACCCAGTACTTC
-	TRBV28	12	TRBJ1-2	-	CASSFNSRGYTF	TGTGCCAGCAGTTTTAATTCTCGTGGCTACACCTTC
-	TRBV2	17	TRBJ1-2	-	CASSEDSSIARNYGYTF	TGTGCCAGCAGTGAGGATAGTAGCATAGCGCGTAACTATGGCTACACCTTC
-	TRBV4-1	14	TRBJ1-5	-	CASSRSGQNQPQHF	TGCGCCAGCAGCCGTAGCGGGCAGAATCAGCCCCAGCATTTT
-	TRBV15	14	TRBJ1-1	-	CATSRQGSNTEAFF	TGTGCCACCAGCAGACAGGGTTCGAACACTGAAGCTTTCTTT
TRBD1	TRBV2	16	TRBJ1-1	-	CASFPGTGYVNTEAFF	TGTGCCAGCTTCCCCGGGACAGGTTACGTGAACACTGAAGCTTTCTTT
TRBD2	TRBV6-1	15	TRBJ2-2	-	CASTQAGGNTGELFF	TGTGCCAGCACGCAAGCGGGAGGGAACACCGGGGAGCTGTTTTTT
TRBD1	TRBV5-1	13	TRBJ1-1	-	CASRDREDTEAFF	TGCGCCAGCAGGGACAGGGAGGACACTGAAGCTTTCTTT
-	TRBV5-1	16	TRBJ2-3	-	CASSQNSIAFTDTQYF	TGCGCCAGCAGCCAAAATAGTATAGCGTTTACAGATACGCAGTATTTT
TRBD1	TRBV28	17	TRBJ2-7	-	CASSQVTGGRSSYEQYF	TGTGCCAGCAGTCAAGTTACAGGGGGCAGGAGCTCCTACGAGCAGTACTTC
-	TRBV28	15	TRBJ2-5	once	CASSTPTGSQETQYF	TGTGCCAGCAGTACGCCAACAGGGTCCCAAGAGACCCAGTACTTC
TRBD2	TRBV9	14	TRBJ2-3	-	CASSGGSPPDTQYF	TGTGCCAGCAGCGGCGGGAGCCCCCCAGATACGCAGTATTTT
-	TRBV29-1	15	TRBJ2-1	-	CSVEATRGGWDEQFF	TGCAGCGTTGAAGCCACTAGGGGGGGGTGGGATGAGCAGTTCTTC
-	TRBV21-1	16	TRBJ2-3	-	CAGSKKREGQADTQYF	TGTGCCGGCAGCAAAAAGCGGGAGGGCCAGGCAGATACGCAGTATTTT
-	TRBV5-5	13	TRBJ1-1	-	CASTLSGSTEAFF	TGTGCCAGCACCCTGTCGGGTAGTACTGAAGCTTTCTTT
-	TRBV21-1	14	TRBJ2-5	-	CASSKAGALETQYF	TGTGCCAGCAGCAAAGCAGGAGCGCTAGAGACCCAGTACTTC